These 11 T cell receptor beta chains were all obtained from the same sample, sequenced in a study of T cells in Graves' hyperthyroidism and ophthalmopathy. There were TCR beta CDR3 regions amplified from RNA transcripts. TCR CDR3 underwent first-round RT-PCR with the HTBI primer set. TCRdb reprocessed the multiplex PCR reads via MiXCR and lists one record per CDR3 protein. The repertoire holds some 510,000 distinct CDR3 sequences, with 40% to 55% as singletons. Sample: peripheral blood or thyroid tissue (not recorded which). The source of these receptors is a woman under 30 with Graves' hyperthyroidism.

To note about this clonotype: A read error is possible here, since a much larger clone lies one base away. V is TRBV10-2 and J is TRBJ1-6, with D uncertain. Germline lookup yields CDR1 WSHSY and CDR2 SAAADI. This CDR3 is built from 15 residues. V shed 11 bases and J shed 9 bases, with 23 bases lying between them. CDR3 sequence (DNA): TGCGCCGTTAGACCAGAGGACCGAGATAGTTCACCCCTCCACTTT. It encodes CAVRPEDRDSSPLHF.

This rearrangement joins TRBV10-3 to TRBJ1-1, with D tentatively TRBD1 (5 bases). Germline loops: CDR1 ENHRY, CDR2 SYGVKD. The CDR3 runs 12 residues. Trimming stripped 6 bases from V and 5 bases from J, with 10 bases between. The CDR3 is CAIRPGRTEAFF. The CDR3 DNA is TGTGCCATCAGGCCAGGGAGGACTGAAGCTTTCTTT.

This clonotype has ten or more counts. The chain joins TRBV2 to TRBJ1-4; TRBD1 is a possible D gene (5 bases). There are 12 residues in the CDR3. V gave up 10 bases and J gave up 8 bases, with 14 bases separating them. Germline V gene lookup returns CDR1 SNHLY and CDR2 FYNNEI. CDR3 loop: CANGEGREKLFF. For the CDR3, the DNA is TGTGCCAATGGCGAGGGGAGAGAAAAACTGTTTTTT. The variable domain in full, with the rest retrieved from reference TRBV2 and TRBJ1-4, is EPEVTQTPSHQVTQMGQEVILRCVPISNHLYFYWYRQILGQKVEFLVSFYNNEISEKSEIFDDQFSVERPDGSNFTLKIRSTKLEDSAMYFCANGEGREKLFFGSGTQLSVL.

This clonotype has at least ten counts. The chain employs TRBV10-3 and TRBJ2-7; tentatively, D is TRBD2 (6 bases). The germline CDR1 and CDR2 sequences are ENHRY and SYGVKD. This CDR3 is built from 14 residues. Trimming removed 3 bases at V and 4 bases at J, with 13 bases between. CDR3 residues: CAISETGTAYEQYF. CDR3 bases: TGTGCCATCAGTGAAACCGGGACTGCGTACGAGCAGTACTTC.

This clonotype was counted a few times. The CDR3: CSAEDRHQPQHF. The CDR3 DNA is TGCAGTGCCGAGGACAGACATCAGCCCCAGCATTTT. This chain uses TRBV20-1 with TRBJ1-5, with a possible D match to TRBD1 (6 bases). V lost 6 bases to trimming and J lost 5 bases, with 11 bases between them. The germline V gene has CDR1 DFQATT and CDR2 SNEGSKA (reference sequence). The CDR3 runs 12 residues.

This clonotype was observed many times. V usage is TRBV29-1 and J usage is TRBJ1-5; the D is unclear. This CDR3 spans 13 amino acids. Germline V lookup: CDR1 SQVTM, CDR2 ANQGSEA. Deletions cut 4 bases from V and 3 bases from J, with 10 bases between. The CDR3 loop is CSVVNELNQPQHF. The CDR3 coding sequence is TGCAGCGTTGTTAATGAGCTCAATCAGCCCCAGCATTTT.

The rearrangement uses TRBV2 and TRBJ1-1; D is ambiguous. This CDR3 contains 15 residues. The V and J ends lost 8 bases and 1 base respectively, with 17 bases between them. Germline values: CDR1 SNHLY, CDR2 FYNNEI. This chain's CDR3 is CASSPPKVANTEAFF. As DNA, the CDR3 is TGTGCCAGCTCACCACCGAAGGTGGCGAACACTGAAGCTTTCTTT.

The CDR3 sequence: CASGSFGEQYF. The CDR3 DNA follows: TGTGCCAGCGGGTCTTTTGGCGAGCAGTACTTC. This chain joins TRBV6-5 and TRBJ2-7, with D uncertain. Germline loops: CDR1 MNHEY, CDR2 SVGAGI. CDR3 length: 11 amino acids. The V and J ends lost 8 bases and 6 bases respectively, with 11 bases between them.

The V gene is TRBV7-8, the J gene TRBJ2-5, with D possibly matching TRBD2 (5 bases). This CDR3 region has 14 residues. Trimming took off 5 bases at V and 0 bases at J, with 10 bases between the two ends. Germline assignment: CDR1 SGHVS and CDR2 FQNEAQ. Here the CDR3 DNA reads TGTGCCAGCAGCCAAGCCGGGAACCAAGAGACCCAGTACTTC. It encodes CASSQAGNQETQYF.

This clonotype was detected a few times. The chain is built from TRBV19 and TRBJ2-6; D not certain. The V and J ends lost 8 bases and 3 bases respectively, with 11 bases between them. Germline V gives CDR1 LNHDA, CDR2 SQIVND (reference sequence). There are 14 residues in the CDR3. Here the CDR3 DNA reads TGTGCCAGTGACCCTATCAATGGGGCCAACGTCCTGACTTTC. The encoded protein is CASDPINGANVLTF.

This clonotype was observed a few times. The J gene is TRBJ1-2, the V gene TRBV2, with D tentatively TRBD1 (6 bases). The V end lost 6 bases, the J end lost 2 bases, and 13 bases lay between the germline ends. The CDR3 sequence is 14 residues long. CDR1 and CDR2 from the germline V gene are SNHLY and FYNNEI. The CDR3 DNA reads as TGTGCCAGCAGCTCGGGACACGCAAACTATGGCTACACCTTC. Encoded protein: CASSSGHANYGYTF.